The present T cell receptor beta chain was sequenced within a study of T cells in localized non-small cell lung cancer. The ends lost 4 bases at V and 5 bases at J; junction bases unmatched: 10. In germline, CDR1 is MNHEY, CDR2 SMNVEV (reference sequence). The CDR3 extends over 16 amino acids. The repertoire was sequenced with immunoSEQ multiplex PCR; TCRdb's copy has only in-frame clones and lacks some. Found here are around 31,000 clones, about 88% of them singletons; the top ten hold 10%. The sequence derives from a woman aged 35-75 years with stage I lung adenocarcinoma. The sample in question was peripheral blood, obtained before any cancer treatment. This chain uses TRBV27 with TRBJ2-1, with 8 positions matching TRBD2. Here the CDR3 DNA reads TGTGCCAGCAGTTCCAGGGGACTAGTGGCGAACAATGAGCAGTTCTTC. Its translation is CASSSRGLVANNEQFF.